Sequencing of this T cell receptor beta chain was carried out in a study of CD8 T cells in ankylosing spondylitis. Study observations and caveats: A motif of roughly 8 highly homologous TCR beta variants was seen as apparently characteristic of ankylosing spondylitis blood.

The CDR3 is 13 residues long. Germline assignment: CDR1 SGHRS and CDR2 YFSETQ. V was trimmed by 5 bases and J by 5 bases, leaving 13 bases between them. TCRdb reprocessed the 5' RACE reads with MiXCR, giving one entry per CDR3 protein. The table has about 800,000 distinct CDR3 sequences, approximately 10% seen once. Remarks on this clonotype: Its antigen is undetermined.

The origin of this receptor is a male donor with ankylosing spondylitis. V is TRBV5-1 and J is TRBJ2-5; D gene uncertain. The material sequenced was blood, either unsorted or a sorted T cell fraction (not recorded which). The CDR3 DNA reads as TGCGCCAGCAGAAATGACCGTTGGGAGACCCAGTACTTC. The encoded protein is CASRNDRWETQYF.